The TCR beta chain described here comes from a study of T cell clones after liver transplantation. Study context: Post-transplant blood was tracked for graft-donor-reactive T cell clones identified in a pre-transplant mixed lymphocyte reaction. Pre-transplant mixed lymphocyte reactions yielded third-party-reactive TCRbeta sequences as comparators for graft-donor-reactive sequences. Samples came pre-transplant, pre-randomization before withdrawal, and post-randomization after withdrawal ended. Findings and limits, study-wide: The donor-reactive repertoire was only partly measurable in two subjects, lacking donor cells.

Sequencing was performed with immunoSEQ multiplex PCR; in TCRdb, only in-frame clones are kept and a portion is missing. This sample has approximately 8,800 clones; almost 80% occur once, and the top ten carry 15% to 20%. V was trimmed by 10 bases and J by 0 bases, leaving 11 bases between them. The CDR3 runs 13 residues. The germline gives CDR1 MNHNY, CDR2 SVGAGI (reference sequence). Comment on this clone: The antigen remains unidentified.

This TCR derives from a human donor who received a liver transplant. The sample here was CD8+ T cells from blood, taken before liver transplant. The V gene is TRBV6-6, the J gene TRBJ2-3; no definite D call. CDR3 DNA: TGTGCCACCGGGTCACTGAGCACAGATACGCAGTATTTT. Amino acid sequence: CATGSLSTDTQYF.